This TCR beta chain was recorded in a study of blood T cell repertoires in COVID-19. Original data processing: Estimated nucleated cell counts came from reference gene primer amplification. Only in-frame clones appear in the TCRdb table, and some are missing; sequencing was by immunoSEQ multiplex PCR. D and trimming were read from the DNA, whereas the V and J calls and clone size are those reported in that table. The sample lists about 200,000 clones; over 75% were seen once. Per the germline V gene, CDR1 is LGHNA and CDR2 is YSLEER. Trimming cost V 3 bases and J 1 base; bases outside gene matches: 5. The CDR3 sequence is 15 residues long.

The sequencing sample was made of peripheral blood. The chain joins TRBV4-3 to TRBJ1-1, with TRBD1 matching 7 bases. The sequence was collected from a human donor in a cohort sampled during active COVID-19. The CDR3 spells CASSHLQGRNTEAFF. CDR3 in DNA: TGCGCCAGCAGCCACCTACAGGGGCGGAACACTGAAGCTTTCTTT.